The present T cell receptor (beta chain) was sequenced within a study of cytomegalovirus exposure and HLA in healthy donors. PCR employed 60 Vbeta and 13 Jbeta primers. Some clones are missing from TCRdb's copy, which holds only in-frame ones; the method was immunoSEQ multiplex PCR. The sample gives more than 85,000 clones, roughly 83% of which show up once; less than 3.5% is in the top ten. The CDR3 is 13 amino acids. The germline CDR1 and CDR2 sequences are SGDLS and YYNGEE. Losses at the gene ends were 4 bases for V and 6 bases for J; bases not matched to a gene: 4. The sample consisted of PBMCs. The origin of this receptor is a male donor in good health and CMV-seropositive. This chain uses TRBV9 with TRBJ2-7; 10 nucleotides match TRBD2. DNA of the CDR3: TGTGCCAGCAGCCCAGGACTAGCGGTCGAGCAGTACTTC. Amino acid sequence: CASSPGLAVEQYF.